These 3 T cell receptor beta chains share one sample of origin, sequenced in a study of T cell clones after liver transplantation. Data came from immunoSEQ multiplex PCR; TCRdb stores just in-frame clones and leaves some out. This table holds 99,000 or so clones, more than 75% found once. Sequences were derived from CD4+ T cells from blood, sampled before liver transplant. The receptors originated from a human donor who received a liver transplant.

This sequence joins TRBV11-3 and TRBJ2-7; perhaps TRBD1 as D (6 bases). CDR1 and CDR2 (germline): SGHNT, YENEEA. This CDR3 has 13 amino acids. V was cut by 5 bases and J by 6 bases, with 14 bases left in between. In nucleotides, the CDR3 is TGTGCCAGCAGCCGGGATCAGGGGAGCGAGCAGTACTTC. Its translation is CASSRDQGSEQYF.

This clone appeared a single time. This chain uses TRBV5-1 with TRBJ1-2, with D uncertain. The CDR3 consists of 13 residues. Trimming left V 4 bases short and J 4 bases short, with 11 bases between. The V gene's germline CDR1 is SGHRS and CDR2 YFSETQ. CDR3 residues: CASSGLRGYGYTF. The CDR3 DNA sequence: TGCGCCAGCAGCGGGCTGCGGGGCTATGGCTACACCTTC.

The rearrangement joins TRBV28 to TRBJ2-1; a weak D match, TRBD2 (5 bases). Trimming left V 6 bases short and J 8 bases short, with 23 bases between. Germline V gene lookup returns CDR1 MDHEN and CDR2 SYDVKM. There are 16 residues in the CDR3. The CDR3 DNA is TGTGCCAGCAGCCGCTCCCCCCCACAACTAGTCTATGAGCAGTTCTTC. This gives the protein CASSRSPPQLVYEQFF.